Included here is one TCR beta chain sequence, with context. Its antigen is as yet unknown. This record belongs to a study of shared clonotypes between healthy human individuals. Study-wide context: CD4 naive and memory got three plates each, CD8 naive two, CD8 memory one.

Study-wide results and caveats: Naive subsets typically showed greater estimated richness than memory subsets.

Sorted-subset replicate PCR reactions were performed with approximately 180 ng DNA, corresponding to roughly 30,000 T cell genomes. Profiling relied on immunoSEQ multiplex PCR, and the TCRdb table lists in-frame clones only, not all of them. Among about 1.5 million clones listed, roughly 96% were seen once. The CDR3 has 16 amino acids. From germline, CDR1 is SGHRS and CDR2 YFSETQ. Trimming removed 4 bases from V and 5 bases from J; junction bases left unmatched: 11. The TCR was taken from a man aged 25 to 40 in good health. J is TRBJ1-4 and V is TRBV5-1; 7 bases are a match to TRBD1. Sequencing was done on a sample of naive CD4+ T cells sorted from blood. Regarding subset: CD45RA+ positively selected. The CDR3 sequence: CASSGDQGVPNEKLFF. The CDR3 DNA follows: TGCGCCAGCAGCGGCGACCAGGGGGTACCCAATGAAAAACTGTTTTTT.